The 5 T cell receptor beta chains in this list originate from one sample, sequenced in a study of TIL therapy for anti-PD-1-resistant metastatic lung cancer. As to time point: pre-treatment sample, taken before nivolumab and TIL therapy. Sequencing used immunoSEQ v3. The method was immunoSEQ multiplex PCR; TCRdb's version includes in-frame clones alone and lacks a portion of them. The sample comprises tens of thousands of clones, 70% to 85% of which are singletons, and less than 15% rests with the top ten. The sequenced sample was blood, obtained at baseline. The origin of the receptors is a man between 65 and 85 years old with non-small cell lung cancer.

V is TRBV5-1 and J is TRBJ2-3; TRBD1 matches 9 bases. The trim removed 0 bases at V and 3 bases at J, leaving 5 bases unmatched. The CDR3 runs to 16 residues. CDR1 is SGHRS, CDR2 YFSETQ, per germline. The chain's CDR3 is CASSLDGTGWTDTQYF. The CDR3 nucleotides are TGCGCCAGCAGCTTGGATGGGACAGGGTGGACAGATACGCAGTATTTT.

This clone was counted a single time. The J gene is TRBJ2-7, the V gene TRBV7-2; TRBD1 agrees at 11 bases. Germline V gene data show CDR1 as SGHTA and CDR2 as FQGNSA. CDR3 length equals 15 residues. The ends lost 1 base at V and 9 bases at J; junction bases unmatched: 8. The CDR3 DNA sequence: TGTGCCAGCAGCTTAGGGACAGGGGGCGCTCCACCGCAGTACTTC. It codes for CASSLGTGGAPPQYF. Together with reference TRBV7-2 and TRBJ2-7, the CDR3 gives the full variable domain: GAGVSQSPSNKVTEKGKDVELRCDPISGHTALYWYRQSLGQGLEFLIYFQGNSAPDKSGLPSDRFSAERTGGSVSTLTIQRTQQEDSAVYLCASSLGTGGAPPQYFGPGTRLTVT.

The chain combines TRBV7-2 with TRBJ2-5; 10 nucleotides match TRBD1. This CDR3 is 14 amino acids long. The germline CDR1 and CDR2 sequences are SGHTA and FQGNSA. J lost 1 base, V lost 6 bases, and 2 bases had no gene match. The CDR3 DNA is TGTGCCAGCAGGTGGACAGGGGGCCAAGAGACCCAGTACTTC. Its translation: CASRWTGGQETQYF.

CDR3: CATSRDISASGPLWDTGELFF. The CDR3 nucleotides are TGTGCCACCAGCAGAGATATCTCTGCTAGCGGTCCCCTGTGGGACACCGGGGAGCTGTTTTTT. The V call is TRBV15, the J call TRBJ2-2; 7 nucleotides align to TRBD2. From germline, CDR1 is LNHNV and CDR2 YYDKDF (reference sequence). This CDR3 is built from 21 residues. V shed 0 bases and J 3 bases; nucleotides not matched to a gene: 19.

The V gene is TRBV19, the J gene TRBJ1-1; maybe TRBD1 (5 bases). From germline, CDR1 is LNHDA and CDR2 SQIVND (reference sequence). V shed 6 bases and J shed 7 bases, with 21 bases lying between them. CDR3 length: 15 residues. CDR3 in DNA: TGTGCCAGTAGCACGATGGAGGGGAAGAGCCTTGAAGCTTTCTTT. This sequence encodes CASSTMEGKSLEAFF.